This passage covers 24 T cell receptor beta chains from one sample sequenced in a study of post-analysis software for immune sequencing data. Whole-study findings and limits: Patients used about 5 TRBV segments, including TRBV5-6, TRBV5-1 and TRBV20-1, more often than controls.

Incorporated into the TCR beta cDNA libraries were unique molecular identifiers, which served to reduce PCR and sequencing biases. TCRdb passed the PCR reads through MiXCR, listing each CDR3 protein once. The data show a few hundred thousand distinct CDR3 sequences, about 40% seen once. These receptors lack a known antigen. The sample was blood. The receptors derive from a girl aged 2 to 10 with multiple sclerosis.

This chain joins TRBV4-1 and TRBJ2-1; 9 nucleotides match TRBD2. Germline CDR1 is MGHRA and CDR2 is YSYEKL. This CDR3 is 19 amino acids long. V was clipped by 3 bases and J by 1 base; unmatched bases: 13. The CDR3 DNA reads as TGCGCCAGCAGCCACGTCCCCATAGCGGGGGTAAGATCCTACAATGAGCAGTTCTTC. It translates to CASSHVPIAGVRSYNEQFF.

The chain employs TRBV10-3 and TRBJ1-2; a possible D gene is TRBD1 (5 bases). Germline CDR1 ENHRY, CDR2 SYGVKD. The germline V and J ends were trimmed by 2 bases and 4 bases, with 11 bases remaining between them. This CDR3 comprises 14 residues. The CDR3, as DNA: TGTGCCATCAGTGAGATTGGAAGGGGCTATGGCTACACCTTC. Translating gives CAISEIGRGYGYTF.

This clonotype was detected only a few times. The chain carries TRBV29-1 and TRBJ2-7; the D is unclear. Germline V gene lookup returns CDR1 SQVTM and CDR2 ANQGSEA. The V and J ends lost 6 bases and 2 bases respectively, with 17 bases between them. This CDR3 is built from 14 residues. The CDR3: CSVVPALGAYEQYF. The DNA of the CDR3 is TGCAGCGTGGTCCCCGCTTTGGGTGCCTACGAGCAGTACTTC.

The sample holds a few counts of this clonotype. This rearrangement joins TRBV5-1 to TRBJ2-1; D tentatively fits TRBD1 or TRBD2 (5 bases each). Germline CDR1 reads SGHRS; CDR2 reads YFSETQ. The CDR3 is 16 amino acids. The ends were cut back, 5 bases at V and 0 bases at J, with 15 bases in the middle. CDR3 protein: CASRSPGTTSYNEQFF. Here the CDR3 DNA reads TGCGCCAGCAGGAGCCCCGGGACCACCTCCTACAATGAGCAGTTCTTC.

The chain carries TRBV6-2 or TRBV6-3 and TRBJ2-5, with unresolved D. This CDR3 is 12 amino acids long. CDR1 and CDR2 from the germline V gene are MNHEY and SVGEGT. With 2 bases removed from V and 5 bases from J, the gap between germline ends came to 6 bases. The CDR3 DNA follows: TGTGCCAGCAGTTACCTTTGGGAGACCCAGTACTTC. It codes for CASSYLWETQYF.

The sample holds a few counts of this clonotype. As DNA, the CDR3 is TGTGCCAGCTCCCCAAAAGGACAGGTGAGCTCCTACGAGCAGTACTTC. It translates to CASSPKGQVSSYEQYF. The V gene is TRBV18, the J gene TRBJ2-7, with 7 nucleotides matching TRBD1. This CDR3 has 16 residues. CDR1 KGHSH and CDR2 LQKENI come from the germline V gene. V lost 6 bases to trimming and J lost 0 bases; unmatched junction nucleotides: 11.

A note on this clonotype: The germline gene is not matched at one end of the junction; a read error may be the cause. V is TRBV12-3 or TRBV12-4 and J is TRBJ1-4, with 7 bases aligning to TRBD1. CDR3 length: 14 amino acids. CDR3 residues: CVSSSRGMGEKLFF. The CDR3 bases are TGTGTCAGCAGTTCCAGGGGGATGGGTGAAAAACTGTTTTTT.

In this sample, this clonotype turned up many times. The CDR3 coding sequence is TGTGCCAGCAGTGAAAACTACGAGCAGTACTTC. Translation: CASSENYEQYF. This chain links TRBV25-1 with TRBJ2-7; no definite D call. Germline CDR1 reads MGHDK; CDR2 reads SYGVNS. Trimming removed 2 bases from V and 3 bases from J, with 2 bases in between. The CDR3 length is 11 residues.

This chain uses TRBV20-1 with TRBJ2-4; D not certain. The DNA end is a closer match to TRBJ2-5, so the J assignment may be wrong. The CDR3 runs to 13 residues. Per the germline V gene, CDR1 is DFQATT and CDR2 is SNEGSKA (reference sequence). The CDR3 region is CSAPGSLWETQYF. In DNA form, the CDR3 reads TGCAGTGCCCCGGGCTCACTTTGGGAGACCCAGTACTTC.

This clonotype came up a few times. The J gene is TRBJ2-7, the V gene TRBV6-6; 10 bases are shared with TRBD1. Losses at the gene ends were 2 bases for V and 6 bases for J; bases not matched to a gene: 10. Germline V gene lookup returns CDR1 MNHNY and CDR2 SVGAGI (reference sequence). This CDR3 contains 16 residues. In DNA form, the CDR3 reads TGTGCCAGCAGTTACGGAGGGACAGGGGATGGAAGCGAGCAGTACTTC. As protein: CASSYGGTGDGSEQYF.

This clonotype was found a few times. The J gene is TRBJ2-7, the V gene TRBV12-3 or TRBV12-4, with 10 bases lining up with TRBD2. V shed 6 bases, J shed 0 bases, and the junction held 5 bases outside the gene matches. This CDR3 is built from 15 residues. The chain's CDR3 is CASRVSSGSSYEQYF. The CDR3 DNA is TGTGCCAGCAGAGTCTCTAGCGGGAGCTCCTACGAGCAGTACTTC.

Of note for this clonotype: This is likely a read error, given that the CDR3 carries no conserved phenylalanine or tryptophan at its end. J is TRBJ2-7 and V is TRBV18; D may be TRBD2 (6 bases). Trimming cost V 8 bases and J 3 bases, with 11 bases left between them. Germline V CDR1 and CDR2: KGHSH, LQKENI. The CDR3 extends over 12 amino acids. The CDR3 is CASEGGDYEQYL. CDR3 DNA: TGTGCCAGCGAGGGCGGGGACTACGAGCAGTACCTC.

This clonotype showed up just a few times. The V call is TRBV7-8, the J call TRBJ1-2, with no clear D. Germline assignment: CDR1 SGHVS and CDR2 FQNEAQ. This CDR3 is 16 amino acids long. Trimming removed 3 bases at V and 2 bases at J, with 16 bases between. CDR3 loop: CASSFDPDSLNYGYTF. The CDR3 nucleotides read TGTGCCAGCAGCTTCGACCCGGACTCACTGAACTATGGCTACACCTTC.

V gene TRBV18 combines with J gene TRBJ1-5, with D hard to call. Germline V gives CDR1 KGHSH, CDR2 LQKENI. The CDR3 covers 15 residues. Trimming took off 2 bases at V and 0 bases at J, with 8 bases between the two ends. In nucleotides, the CDR3 is TGTGCCAGCTCACCATCCACCCTTAGCAATCAGCCCCAGCATTTT. Its translation: CASSPSTLSNQPQHF. Variable domain in full (rest from reference TRBV18 and TRBJ1-5): NAGVMQNPRHLVRRRGQEARLRCSPMKGHSHVYWYRQLPEEGLKFMVYLQKENIIDESGMPKERFSAEFPKEGPSILRIQQVVRGDSAAYFCASSPSTLSNQPQHFGDGTRLSIL.

This chain connects TRBV30 to TRBJ1-5; 9 nucleotides match TRBD1. Germline values: CDR1 GTSNPN, CDR2 SVGIG (reference sequence). V gave up 2 bases and J gave up 8 bases; unmatched junction bases: 4. The CDR3 covers 13 residues. This chain's CDR3 is CAWSTGGGKPQHF. The CDR3 nucleotides read TGTGCCTGGAGTACAGGGGGCGGGAAGCCCCAGCATTTT.

A note on this clonotype: One junction end does not reproduce the germline sequence, and a read error may be involved. The gene calls are TRBV7-2 and TRBJ1-4, with TRBD1 matching over 9 bases. This CDR3 is 17 amino acids long. Germline values: CDR1 SGHTA, CDR2 FQGNSA. CDR3 DNA sequence: TGTGCCGGCAGCTTAGGAATGTACAGGGGGCCAGAAGAAAAACTGTTTTTT. It codes for CAGSLGMYRGPEEKLFF.

The CDR3 protein is CSVFDRGEYEQYF. CDR3 DNA: TGCAGCGTGTTTGACAGGGGGGAATACGAGCAGTACTTC. The chain is built from TRBV29-1 and TRBJ2-7; 9 bases map to TRBD1. Germline V gene sequence: CDR1 SQVTM, CDR2 ANQGSEA. This CDR3 is built from 13 residues. The V and J ends lost 6 bases and 4 bases, in that order; junction bases with no gene match: 7.

This chain links TRBV19 with TRBJ2-7, with 9 bases that match TRBD1. CDR1 and CDR2 from the germline V gene are LNHDA and SQIVND (reference sequence). CDR3 length: 15 residues. V lost 9 bases, J lost 5 bases, and 14 bases stayed unmatched. CDR3 loop: CASATGTGKLNEQYF. The CDR3 bases are TGTGCCAGCGCTACGGGGACAGGGAAATTGAACGAGCAGTACTTC.

The chain uses TRBV7-9 and TRBJ2-3; the match to TRBD2 covers 10 bases. J was trimmed by 2 bases and V by 1 base; bases with no gene match: 6. The CDR3 has 17 amino acids. Per the germline V gene, CDR1 is SEHNR and CDR2 is FQNEAQ (reference sequence). CDR3 sequence (DNA): TGTGCCAGCAGCTTAGGCGCAGCGGGGGGGCTCACAGATACGCAGTATTTT. Protein: CASSLGAAGGLTDTQYF.

The chain combines TRBV6-6 with TRBJ2-5; 9 nucleotides line up with TRBD1. The CDR3 covers 17 residues. The germline CDR1 and CDR2 sequences are MNHNY and SVGAGI (reference sequence). V shed 6 bases, J shed 1 base, and the junction held 12 bases outside the gene matches. The CDR3 spells CASRGQGSISPQETQYF. CDR3 in DNA: TGTGCCAGCAGAGGACAGGGGTCGATTTCGCCCCAAGAGACCCAGTACTTC.

This chain uses TRBV2 with TRBJ2-3; D perhaps matches TRBD2 (5 bases). This CDR3 has 15 amino acids. Looked up from germline, CDR1 is SNHLY and CDR2 is FYNNEI. V lost 6 bases, J lost 0 bases, and 13 bases lay in between. CDR3 coding DNA: TGTGCCAGCAGACGAGTGGACTCAAGCACAGATACGCAGTATTTT. Residues: CASRRVDSSTDTQYF.

This clonotype was recorded at least ten times. V gene TRBV20-1 combines with J gene TRBJ2-3; 16 bases are shared with TRBD2. This CDR3 is built from 17 residues. V shed 0 bases, J shed 5 bases, and the junction held 5 bases outside the gene matches. Germline CDR1 DFQATT, CDR2 SNEGSKA (reference sequence). The CDR3 protein is CSARDPGTSGRVDTQYF. DNA for the CDR3: TGCAGTGCTAGAGACCCCGGGACTAGCGGGAGGGTAGATACGCAGTATTTT.

This clonotype has only a few counts. The chain is built from TRBV12-3 or TRBV12-4 and TRBJ2-7; D ambiguous. CDR3 size: 14 residues. Deletions cut 2 bases from V and 4 bases from J, with 12 bases between. The DNA for the CDR3 is TGTGCCAGCAGTTTAATGTCCACCAAATACGAGCAGTACTTC. Amino acids: CASSLMSTKYEQYF.

This chain connects TRBV29-1 to TRBJ2-3, with TRBD1 as a possible D gene (6 bases). Per the germline V gene, CDR1 is SQVTM and CDR2 is ANQGSEA. The CDR3 loop spans 13 amino acids. V was pared by 4 bases and J by 2 bases, with 10 bases between. CDR3: CSVGGQLTDTQYF. In nucleotides, the CDR3 is TGCAGCGTTGGGGGGCAGCTCACAGATACGCAGTATTTT.